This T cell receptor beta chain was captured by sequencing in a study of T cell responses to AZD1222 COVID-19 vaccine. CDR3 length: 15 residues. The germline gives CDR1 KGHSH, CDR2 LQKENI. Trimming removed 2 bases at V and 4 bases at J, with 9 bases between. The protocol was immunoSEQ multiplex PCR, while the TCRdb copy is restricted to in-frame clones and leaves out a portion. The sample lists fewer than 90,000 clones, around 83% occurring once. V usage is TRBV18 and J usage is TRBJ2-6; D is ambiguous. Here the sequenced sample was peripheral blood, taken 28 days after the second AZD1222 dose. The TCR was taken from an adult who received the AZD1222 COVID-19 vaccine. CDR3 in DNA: TGTGCCAGCTCACCATCTTCGGCAGGGGCCAACGTCCTGACTTTC. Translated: CASSPSSAGANVLTF.